The source of this T cell receptor beta chain is a study of blood T cells in healthy people across ages (dated by TCRdb to 2013 to 2016). Looking at the study overall: In model experiments, template switching captured roughly one uniquely barcoded TCR beta cDNA molecule for every two T cells. Donors were grouped into four age groups: young (average roughly 15 years), middle-aged (roughly 38), aged (around 66) and long-lived (roughly 80). The study measured age-related changes in TCR beta repertoire diversity using deep sequencing normalized with unique cDNA molecular identifiers. Two additional independent replicas of 1 million unique cDNA reads from the same blood draw were analyzed for two donors (one aged 18 to 30 and one aged 80 or older).

Systemically healthy Caucasian individuals from Russia, approximately 39 in total and aged about 6 to 100 years, were included as donors. Roughly 10 milliliters of peripheral blood were drawn from each donor into EDTA-treated Vacutainer tubes. Ficoll-Paque density-gradient centrifugation was used to isolate PBMCs, with at least 7 million per sample. Trizol reagent was used to extract total RNA from the PBMCs, yielding at least 5 micrograms per sample. The percentages of naive CD45RAhigh/CD27high T cells were determined by flow cytometry on a PBMC aliquot from every donor. In regard to this clonotype: This clone's antigen is unknown. Base qualities are not provided; no much larger clone lies one nucleotide away.

What the study reported, not specific to this receptor: The CMV infection status of donors was not known, potentially confounding age-related changes in expanded clonotypes. The percentage of naive T cells measured by flow cytometry correlated strongly with observed TCR beta diversity. Estimates of total diversity from one million sequenced T cells were regarded as lower bounds and underestimates. Compared with the aged group, more naive CD4+ T cells, fewer expanded clones and increased TCR diversity were shown by the long-lived group, suggesting age selection. Observed TCR beta diversity per million T cells fell roughly linearly with age, and a significant reduction was already apparent by age roughly 40. Since profiling was done on bulk unsorted PBMCs, naive and antigen-experienced compartments could not be conclusively compared.

The receptor library was made with 5' RACE. TCRdb shows the sequencer as Illumina HiSeq 2500. A second PCR of about 6 to 11 cycles was performed with a sample-barcoded 5' primer and a J-beta primer mix. A unique molecular identifier was introduced onto each TCR beta cDNA molecule by a template-switch 5' adaptor carrying 12 random nucleotides. At least 2.5 million CDR3-containing paired-end reads were obtained from each sample. First-strand cDNA was synthesized from all RNA with the Mint cDNA synthesis kit, primed by a TRBC-specific oligonucleotide. All cDNA was treated with uracil-DNA glycosylase and then went through a first 18-cycle PCR with the universal primers M1SS and BC2_uni_R. Per the source publication's procedure: Each sample was normalized by randomly selecting 1 million high-quality reads, each carrying a distinct molecular identifier. Instead of being binned into consensus sequences, reads that shared molecular identifiers were thrown out. MiTCR, with a Q25 quality threshold and the strictest error-elimination algorithm, was used for CDR3 identification, clonotype clustering and error correction. A nonparametric unseen species model using Euler transformation provided a lower-bound estimate of total TCR beta diversity. The raw public data were reprocessed by TCRdb itself: fastp quality trimming at Q25, MiXCR clonotype calling, in-frame beta chains only. Every distinct CDR3 protein forms one entry, paired with its most common genes and DNA. In this record, the V and J calls reflect TCRdb's handling and not the investigators' own analysis. Here the sample has roughly 550,000 distinct CDR3 sequences; 24% occur a single time. The top ten constitute approximately 10% of the sample.

The germline ends are 12 bases apart after V is trimmed by 6 bases and J by 2 bases. Measured from the cysteine to the phenylalanine, the CDR3 is 14 residues long. Only the CDR3 part of the read is kept: 42 bases, read in frame from the first base. In the germline V gene (reference sequence), CDR1 corresponds to MNHNY and CDR2 to SVGAGI. These data were likewise used in another study, on T cells of mothers and their children. In that second paper, the authors write: Nine systemically healthy Caucasian individuals served as donors, namely three mothers together with their six children. cDNA synthesis consumed the entire amount of extracted RNA, loaded at approximately 1.6 ug RNA in each 15 ul reaction. In the second PCR, the M1S primer introduced both the sample barcodes and 2-4 random nucleotides. Over 10 million TCR beta CDR3 reads came from each mother, compared with 3.3 million or so reads from each child. Thymic selection similarly shapes TCR recombination output in related and unrelated pairs, with minor effect from inherited differences. Related mother-child pairs always showed normalized repertoire overlap that was slightly higher than in unrelated mother-child pairs, though the difference was never significant. With a sensitivity of approximately 100 clones per million clonotypes, no persistent microchimeric T cell clones were detected. The study used deep NGS to compare TCR beta repertoires of mothers and children, seeking features distinguishing related mother-child pairs from unrelated individuals. The mean age was roughly 36 +/- 4 years for the mothers and about 12 +/- 4 years for the children. Libraries were sequenced on Illumina HiSeq 2000 with 100+100 nt paired-end reads after adapter ligation with NEBNext reagents. To prevent cross-contamination, the mother and child libraries were prepared one month apart and sequenced in separate runs. Each donor had between roughly 450,000 and 2,300,000 distinct TCR beta clonotypes identified. Naive TCR beta clonotypes were estimated from low-frequency clonotypes matched to each donor's FACS-determined naive share, without sorting.

This chain joins TRBV6-6 to TRBJ2-3, with an unclear D gene assignment. What was sequenced was blood. This TCR was recovered from a boy between 10 and 17 years old in good health. The CDR3 reads CASSPTAATDTQYF. The DNA reads TGTGCCAGCAGCCCCACGGCAGCCACAGATACGCAGTATTTT.